This TCR beta chain was profiled in a study of shared clonotypes between healthy human individuals. Study-wide context: Each donor's CD4 naive and CD4 memory cells filled three plates apiece, CD8 naive two, and CD8 memory one. The study, taken as a whole, reports: Some clonotypes were shared by all four sorted-subset donors, while others were not shared. The non-shared ones had lower generation probabilities than the shared ones. The researchers took only blood, and tissue repertoires probably look different.

It was at deep level that the assay was run. Using immunoSEQ multiplex PCR, the repertoire was profiled, and TCRdb retains in-frame clones only, with some absent. The sample yields about 110,000 clones, 68% seen once. The V gene's germline CDR1 is SGHAT and CDR2 FQDESV (reference sequence). V lost 2 bases and J lost 5, with 21 bases in between. The CDR3 consists of 17 residues. Concerning this clone itself: What it binds is unknown.

This chain uses TRBV11-1 with TRBJ1-1; a possible D gene is TRBD1 (5 bases). The receptor was derived from a woman aged 25 to 39 in good health. The source material was memory CD8+ T cells sorted from blood. Subset of the sample: CD45RO+ cells pooled with CCR7-negative TemRA cells. CDR3 protein: CASSLSWGLGVGTEAFF. The CDR3, as DNA: TGTGCCAGCAGCTTAAGCTGGGGTTTGGGGGTAGGAACTGAAGCTTTCTTT.